This T cell receptor (beta chain) was sequenced during a study of identical twins. TCRdb redid the calling of the 5' RACE reads with MiXCR, one entry per CDR3 protein. This sample has around 340,000 distinct CDR3 sequences, with roughly 9% found just once. The CDR3 is made up of 15 amino acids. V lost 5 bases to trimming and J lost 0 bases; unmatched junction nucleotides: 4. Germline-derived CDR1 and CDR2 are MNHNS and SASEGT. The chain couples TRBV6-1 to TRBJ2-4; TRBD1 matches at 7 bases. Sequences were obtained from naive T cells sorted from blood. The origin of this receptor is a woman aged 45-65 years in good health. The CDR3 nucleotides are TGTGCCAGCAGTTGGGACAGAATAGCCAAAAACATTCAGTACTTC. It encodes CASSWDRIAKNIQYF.